This T cell receptor (beta chain) was identified in a study of T cell responses to AZD1222 COVID-19 vaccine. As to this clone: What it binds is not known.

Study conclusions and caveats: Close to half of all spike-specific TCRs reportedly target regions of the variants that are unmutated. Spike-spanning, vaccine-associated CD4 TCRs were dominant at 160-218 and 743-854.

TCRdb keeps only in-frame clones here, not all; method: immunoSEQ multiplex PCR. The repertoire holds about 110,000 clones, with about nine tenths as singletons. Germline V gene sequence: CDR1 MNHEY, CDR2 SMNVEV (reference sequence). This CDR3 has 13 amino acids. V gave up 6 bases and J gave up 0 bases, with 7 bases separating them. The TCR sequence derives from an adult in good health. This specimen consisted of peripheral blood, obtained on day 0 of AZD1222 vaccination. J is TRBJ2-3 and V is TRBV27; D is possibly TRBD1 or TRBD2 (5 bases each). The DNA for the CDR3 is TGTGCCAGCAGGAGGGGCAGCACAGATACGCAGTATTTT. Encoded protein: CASRRGSTDTQYF.